This T cell receptor beta chain was profiled in a study of CD8+CD57+ T cells in acquired aplastic anemia. Study-level background: DNA from sorted CD4+ and CD8+ cells averaged about 3.2 ug.

As to this clonotype: Its antigen remains unidentified.

The sequenced patients had an expansion of CD8+CD57+ cells seen by flow cytometry. The enrolled patients all had severe acquired aplastic anemia. Patients were untreated when blood was sampled. Regarding the study as a whole: Patients and controls shared fewer than 30 CD8+ CDR3 sequences.

The study profiled TCR beta VDJ and CDR3 using genomic DNA as template. One entry per CDR3 protein, called by TCRdb with MiXCR from the reads. The sample carries over 250,000 distinct CDR3 sequences, approximately 57% recorded once. The CDR3 extends over 15 amino acids. V lost 1 base to trimming and J lost 0 bases, with 6 bases between them. Germline values: CDR1 SEHNR, CDR2 FQNEAQ (reference sequence). The specimen was sorted CD4+, CD8+, or CD8+CD57+ T cells (not recorded which) from PBMCs. This rearrangement joins TRBV7-9 to TRBJ2-2; D may be TRBD1 (6 bases). This TCR derives from a human donor with aplastic anemia. The CDR3 reads CASSLDRANTGELFF. As DNA, the CDR3 is TGTGCCAGCAGCTTAGACAGGGCGAACACCGGGGAGCTGTTTTTT.